The clone carrying this T cell receptor beta chain was observed once. Clones were read by immunoSEQ multiplex PCR, and TCRdb kept only the in-frame ones, dropping some. The data contain some 550,000 clones, roughly 97% of them singletons. This sample is drawn from a study of shared clonotypes between healthy human individuals. The CDR3 totals 14 residues. The germline V gene has CDR1 SGDLS and CDR2 YYNGEE. The V end lost 2 bases, the J end lost 1 base, and 9 bases lay between the germline ends. The sequencing input was naive CD4+ T cells sorted from blood. Subset in this sample: CD45RA+ positively selected. This chain uses TRBV9 with TRBJ2-5, with D possibly TRBD2 on 6 matching bases. The TCR originated in a woman aged 25 to 39 in good health. The CDR3 DNA reads as TGTGCCAGCAGCGTTGGAGGGATCCAAGAGACCCAGTACTTC. It is translated as CASSVGGIQETQYF.